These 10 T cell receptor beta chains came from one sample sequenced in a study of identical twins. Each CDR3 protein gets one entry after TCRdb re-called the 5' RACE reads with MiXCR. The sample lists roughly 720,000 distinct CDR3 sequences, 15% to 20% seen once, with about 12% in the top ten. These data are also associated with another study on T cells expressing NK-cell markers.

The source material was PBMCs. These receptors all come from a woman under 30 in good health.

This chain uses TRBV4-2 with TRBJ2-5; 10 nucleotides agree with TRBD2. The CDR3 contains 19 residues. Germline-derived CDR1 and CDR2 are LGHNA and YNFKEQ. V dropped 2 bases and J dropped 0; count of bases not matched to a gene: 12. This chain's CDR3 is CASSQIFAPGLADQETQYF. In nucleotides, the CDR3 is TGTGCCAGCAGCCAAATATTCGCCCCAGGACTAGCGGACCAAGAGACCCAGTACTTC.

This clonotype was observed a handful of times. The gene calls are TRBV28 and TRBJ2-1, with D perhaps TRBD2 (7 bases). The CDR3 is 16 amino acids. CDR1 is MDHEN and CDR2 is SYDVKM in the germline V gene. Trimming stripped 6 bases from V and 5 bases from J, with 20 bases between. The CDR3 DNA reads TGTGCCAGCAGCCCAGAGGGGGGGAGTACCCACAATGAGCAGTTCTTC. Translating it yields CASSPEGGSTHNEQFF.

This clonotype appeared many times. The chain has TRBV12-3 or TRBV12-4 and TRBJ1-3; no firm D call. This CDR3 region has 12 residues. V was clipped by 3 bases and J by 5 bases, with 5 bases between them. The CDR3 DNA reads TGTGCCAGCAGTTTTACCCGAAACACCATATATTTT. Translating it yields CASSFTRNTIYF.

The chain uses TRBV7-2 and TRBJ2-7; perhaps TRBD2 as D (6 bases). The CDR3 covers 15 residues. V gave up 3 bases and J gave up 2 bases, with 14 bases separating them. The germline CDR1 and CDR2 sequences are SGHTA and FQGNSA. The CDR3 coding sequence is TGTGCCAGCAGCTTTGTTACGGGAGCCCCCTACGAGCAGTACTTC. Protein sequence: CASSFVTGAPYEQYF. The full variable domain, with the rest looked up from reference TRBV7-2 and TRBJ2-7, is GAGVSQSPSNKVTEKGKDVELRCDPISGHTALYWYRQSLGQGLEFLIYFQGNSAPDKSGLPSDRFSAERTGGSVSTLTIQRTQQEDSAVYLCASSFVTGAPYEQYFGPGTRLTVT.

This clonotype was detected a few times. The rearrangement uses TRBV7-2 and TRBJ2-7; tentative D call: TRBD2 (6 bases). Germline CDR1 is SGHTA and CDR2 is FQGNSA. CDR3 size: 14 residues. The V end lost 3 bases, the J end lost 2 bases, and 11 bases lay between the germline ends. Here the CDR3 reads CASSFAGLPYEQYF. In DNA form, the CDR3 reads TGTGCCAGCAGCTTTGCGGGACTCCCCTACGAGCAGTACTTC.

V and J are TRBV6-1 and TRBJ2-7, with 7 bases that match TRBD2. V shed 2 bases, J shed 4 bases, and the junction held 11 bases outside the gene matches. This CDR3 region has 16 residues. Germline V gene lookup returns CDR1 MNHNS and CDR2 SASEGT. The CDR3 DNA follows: TGTGCCAGCAGTGAACCTTTCTCTGGCGGGAGTTACGAGCAGTACTTC. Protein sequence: CASSEPFSGGSYEQYF.

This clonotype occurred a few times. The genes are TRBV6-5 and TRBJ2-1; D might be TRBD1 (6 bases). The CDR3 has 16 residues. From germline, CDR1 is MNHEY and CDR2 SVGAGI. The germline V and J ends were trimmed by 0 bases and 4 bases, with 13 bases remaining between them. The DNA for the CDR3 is TGTGCCAGCAGTTACTCGACAAGGGGGTTATACAATGAGCAGTTCTTC. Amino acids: CASSYSTRGLYNEQFF.

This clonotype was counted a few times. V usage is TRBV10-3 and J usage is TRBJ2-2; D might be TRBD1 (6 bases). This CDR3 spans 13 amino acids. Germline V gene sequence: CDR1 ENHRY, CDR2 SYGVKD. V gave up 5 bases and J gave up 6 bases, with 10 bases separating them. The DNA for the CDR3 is TGTGCCATCAGTTCTACAGGGCCCGGGGAGCTGTTTTTT. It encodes CAISSTGPGELFF.

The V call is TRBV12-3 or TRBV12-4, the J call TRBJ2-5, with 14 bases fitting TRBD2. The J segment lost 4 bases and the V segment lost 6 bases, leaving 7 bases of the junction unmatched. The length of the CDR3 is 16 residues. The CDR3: CASSQTSGGARETQYF. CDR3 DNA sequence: TGTGCCAGCAGCCAGACTAGCGGGGGGGCCAGAGAGACCCAGTACTTC.

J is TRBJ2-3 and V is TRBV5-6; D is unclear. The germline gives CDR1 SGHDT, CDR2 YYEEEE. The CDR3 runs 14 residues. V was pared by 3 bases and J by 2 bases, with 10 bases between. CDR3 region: CASSSARVTDTQYF. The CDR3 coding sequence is TGTGCCAGCAGCTCGGCCCGGGTCACAGATACGCAGTATTTT.